Listed below are T cell receptor beta chains from one sample, sequenced in a study of cytomegalovirus exposure and HLA in healthy donors. Clones were read by immunoSEQ multiplex PCR, and TCRdb kept only the in-frame ones, dropping some. The sample records 100,000 to 150,000 clones, roughly a sixth being singletons. Sample: PBMCs. These receptors were taken from a female donor in good health and CMV-seropositive. Both conserved end residues are part of each CDR3. Each record gives: D gene, V gene, CDR3 protein. D genes are given only for firm matches.

NA | TRBV2 | CASRAETSTDTQYF
NA | TRBV5-1 | CASSLRERGHEQYF
NA | TRBV19 | CASSLIWDNPRSEAFF
NA | TRBV5-1 | CASTIVGAGANVLTF
NA | TRBV4-2 | CASNSQDWGAYAAYGYTF
TRBD2 | TRBV5-6 | CASTLGTSGSLEQYF
NA | TRBV4-3 | CASSQDAMVPAEAFF
NA | TRBV11-2 | CASSLVPGSVETQYF
NA | TRBV6-5 | CASRSTGAHSYEQYF
NA | TRBV28 | CASSFPLTGSGANVLTF
NA | TRBV9 | CASSIGTQSNQPQHF
TRBD1 | TRBV6-5 | CASRRDRGGFLFF
NA | TRBV5-1 | CASHERVQETQYF
NA | TRBV7-2 | CASSYRGTDTQYF
NA | TRBV9 | CASSGRGSTDTQYF
NA | TRBV5-1 | CASSEEETQYF
TRBD2 | TRBV6-1 | CASSVAGSSYNEQFF
NA | TRBV2 | CASSSHRVPNYGYTF
NA | TRBV7-9 | CATGEGIFRSDTEAFF
NA | TRBV7-2 | CASSPLSTSSADTQYF
TRBD2 | TRBV7-6 | CASSSSPRLALRTDTQYF
NA | TRBV7-9 | CASSFGGSGRETQYF
NA | TRBV4-2 | CASSPAVEVGYEQYF
TRBD1 | TRBV7-8 | CASSTRQGGTEAFF
NA | TRBV5-1 | CASSLGPQASNQPQHF
NA | TRBV28 | CASSPPEFGYTF
TRBD1 | TRBV4-2 | CASSQEDRDAGELFF
NA | TRBV29-1 | CSVVGRDYGYTF
TRBD1 | TRBV29-1 | CSVGGQDYGYTF
TRBD1 | TRBV4-3 | CASSRGRMKTDIQYF